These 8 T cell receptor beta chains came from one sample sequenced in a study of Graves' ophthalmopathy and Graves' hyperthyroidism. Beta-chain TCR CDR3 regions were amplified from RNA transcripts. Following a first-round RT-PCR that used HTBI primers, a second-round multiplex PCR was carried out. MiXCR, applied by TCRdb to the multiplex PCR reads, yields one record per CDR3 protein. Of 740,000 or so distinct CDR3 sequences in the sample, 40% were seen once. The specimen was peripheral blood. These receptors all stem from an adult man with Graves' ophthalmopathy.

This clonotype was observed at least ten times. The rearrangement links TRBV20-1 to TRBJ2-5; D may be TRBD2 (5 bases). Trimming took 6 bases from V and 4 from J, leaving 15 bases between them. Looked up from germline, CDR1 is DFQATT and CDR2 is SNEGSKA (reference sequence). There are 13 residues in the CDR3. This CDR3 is CSASSSVGETQYF. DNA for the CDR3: TGCAGTGCCTCTAGCTCCGTGGGAGAGACCCAGTACTTC.

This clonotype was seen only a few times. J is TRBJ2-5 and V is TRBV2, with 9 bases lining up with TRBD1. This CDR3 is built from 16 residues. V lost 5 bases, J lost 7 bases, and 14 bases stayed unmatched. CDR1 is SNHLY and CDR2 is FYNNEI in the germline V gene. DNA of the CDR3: TGTGCCAGCAGTTACCGCCGGACAGGGGATTCAGGGACCCAGTACTTC. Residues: CASSYRRTGDSGTQYF.

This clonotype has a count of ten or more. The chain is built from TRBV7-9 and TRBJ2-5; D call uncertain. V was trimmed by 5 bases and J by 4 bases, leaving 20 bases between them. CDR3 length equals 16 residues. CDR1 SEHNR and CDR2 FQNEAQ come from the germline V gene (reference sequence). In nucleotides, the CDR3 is TGTGCCAGCAGCACGTTTGTTGTGCAGTCGGCAGAGACCCAGTACTTC. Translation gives CASSTFVVQSAETQYF. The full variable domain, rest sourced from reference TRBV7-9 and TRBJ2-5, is DTGVSQNPRHKITKRGQNVTFRCDPISEHNRLYWYRQTLGQGPEFLTYFQNEAQLEKSRLLSDRFSAERPKGSFSTLEIQRTEQGDSAMYLCASSTFVVQSAETQYFGPGTRLLVL.

CDR3 sequence reads: CASSMVADTGELFF. In nucleotides, the CDR3 is TGTGCCAGTAGTATGGTGGCAGACACCGGGGAGCTGTTTTTT. The chain links TRBV19 to TRBJ2-2; D gene uncertain. This CDR3 is built from 14 residues. Germline V gene lookup returns CDR1 LNHDA and CDR2 SQIVND (reference sequence). V lost 3 bases to trimming and J lost 3 bases, with 8 bases between them.

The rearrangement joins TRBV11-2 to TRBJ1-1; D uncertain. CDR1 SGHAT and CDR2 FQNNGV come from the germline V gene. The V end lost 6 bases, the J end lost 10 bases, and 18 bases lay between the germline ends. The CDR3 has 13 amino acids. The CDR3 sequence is CASSETGFGPAFF. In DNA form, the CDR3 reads TGTGCCAGCAGTGAAACGGGCTTCGGACCAGCTTTCTTT.

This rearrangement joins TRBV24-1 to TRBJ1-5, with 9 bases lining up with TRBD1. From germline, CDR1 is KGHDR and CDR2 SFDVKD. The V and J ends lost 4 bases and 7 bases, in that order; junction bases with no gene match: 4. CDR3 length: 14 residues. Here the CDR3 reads CATSEQGAGQPQHF. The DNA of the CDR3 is TGTGCCACCAGTGAACAGGGGGCAGGGCAGCCCCAGCATTTT.

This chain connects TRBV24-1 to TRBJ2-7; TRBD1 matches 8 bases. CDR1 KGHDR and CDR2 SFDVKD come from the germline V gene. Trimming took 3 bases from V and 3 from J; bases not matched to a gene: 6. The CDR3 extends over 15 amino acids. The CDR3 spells CATSDGNRGIYEQYF. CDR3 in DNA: TGTGCCACCAGTGATGGAAACAGGGGGATCTACGAGCAGTACTTC.

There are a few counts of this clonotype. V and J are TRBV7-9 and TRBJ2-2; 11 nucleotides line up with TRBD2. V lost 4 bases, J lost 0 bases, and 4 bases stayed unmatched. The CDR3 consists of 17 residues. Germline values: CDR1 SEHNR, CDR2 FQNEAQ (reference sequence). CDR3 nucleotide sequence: TGTGCCAGCAGCTCCGGACTAGCGGGTGCGAACACCGGGGAGCTGTTTTTT. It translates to CASSSGLAGANTGELFF.